This T cell receptor (beta chain) emerged from a study of blood T cell repertoires in COVID-19. Repertoires were generated with immunoSEQ multiplex PCR, while TCRdb's copy carries only in-frame clones and drops some. The sample has a few hundred thousand clones, around nine tenths seen once. Trimming took off 4 bases at V and 3 bases at J, with 10 bases between the two ends. The germline gives CDR1 SGHTS, CDR2 YDEGEE. This CDR3 is built from 13 residues. Sequencing was carried out using peripheral blood. This chain uses TRBV5-8 with TRBJ1-2; tentatively, D is TRBD1 (6 bases). The TCR sequence derives from a human donor in a cohort sampled during active COVID-19. The DNA for the CDR3 is TGTGCCAGCAGCAAGGGGGTGGACTATGGCTACACCTTC. Its protein product is CASSKGVDYGYTF.